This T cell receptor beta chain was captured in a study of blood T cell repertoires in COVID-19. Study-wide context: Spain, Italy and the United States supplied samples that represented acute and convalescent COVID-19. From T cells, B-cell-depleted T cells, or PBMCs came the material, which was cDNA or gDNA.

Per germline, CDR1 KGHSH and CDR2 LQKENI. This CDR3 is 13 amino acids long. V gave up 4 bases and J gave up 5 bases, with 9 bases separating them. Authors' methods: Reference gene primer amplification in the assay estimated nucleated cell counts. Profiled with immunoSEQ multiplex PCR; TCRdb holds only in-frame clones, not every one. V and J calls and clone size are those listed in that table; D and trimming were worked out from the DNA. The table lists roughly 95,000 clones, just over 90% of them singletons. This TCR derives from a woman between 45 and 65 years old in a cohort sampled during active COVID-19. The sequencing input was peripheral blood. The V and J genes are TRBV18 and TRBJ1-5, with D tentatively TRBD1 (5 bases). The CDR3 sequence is CASSLVQDQPQHF. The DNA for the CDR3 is TGTGCCAGCTCACTAGTACAGGATCAGCCCCAGCATTTT.